The next 18 T cell receptor beta chains were all read from a single sample in a study of vaccination and CD4 T cells after COVID-19. The treatment is: roughly 10-day PBMC culture with coronavirus spike peptide pools or control peptides (ViraFEST assay). According to the study, CD4+ T cells from the unexposed donor were gathered ahead of the COVID-19 pandemic (2011-2018). Cultured CD4+ T cell DNA was sequenced using the Oncomine TCR Beta short-read assay. TCRdb fed the PCR reads into MiXCR, producing one record per CDR3 protein. The sample has approximately 7,000 distinct CDR3 sequences, around 33% seen once. No antigen has been identified for these receptors. Sequences were obtained from CD4+ T cells from blood, cultured in vitro. These receptor sequences come from a human donor in good health.

The V and J genes are TRBV7-2 and TRBJ2-5; 7 positions match TRBD2. The germline V gene has CDR1 SGHTA and CDR2 FQGNSA. With 4 bases clipped from V and 5 bases from J, the junction kept 16 bases outside the gene matches. CDR3 length: 17 residues. The CDR3 DNA reads as TGTGCCAGCAGCTCCCCCGTTAGCGGGTCTTCTAAGGAGACCCAGTACTTC. Protein product: CASSSPVSGSSKETQYF.

This clonotype was observed a handful of times. The chain combines TRBV19 with TRBJ2-4; D is possibly TRBD2 (7 bases). The germline CDR1 and CDR2 sequences are LNHDA and SQIVND (reference sequence). Trimming stripped 3 bases from V and 12 bases from J, with 21 bases between. There are 15 residues in the CDR3. The CDR3 here is CASSISLGGATDQYF. The CDR3 DNA is TGTGCCAGTAGTATCTCCCTGGGGGGGGCGACGGATCAGTACTTC.

This clonotype is classed as large. The chain has TRBV30 and TRBJ2-7, with 10 bases that match TRBD1. The CDR3 spans 12 residues. J lost 1 base, V lost 8 bases, and 2 bases had no gene match. Germline V CDR1 and CDR2: GTSNPN, SVGIG (reference sequence). In DNA form, the CDR3 reads TGTGCCGGACAGGGGGATTCCTACGAGCAGTACTTC. This encodes CAGQGDSYEQYF.

This clonotype has a handful of counts. The rearrangement joins TRBV30 to TRBJ2-5; D may be TRBD2 (6 bases). Trimming took 0 bases from V and 5 from J, leaving 13 bases between them. The CDR3 covers 14 residues. Germline values: CDR1 GTSNPN, CDR2 SVGIG (reference sequence). In DNA, the CDR3 is TGTGCCTGGAGTGTACGGGCCGGGGGTGAGACCCAGTACTTC. Encoded protein: CAWSVRAGGETQYF.

The sample holds a few counts of this clonotype. The CDR3 is CSAREGPIYEQYF. Here the CDR3 DNA reads TGCAGTGCTAGAGAGGGGCCGATCTACGAGCAGTACTTC. This chain connects TRBV20-1 to TRBJ2-7; a weak D match, TRBD1 (5 bases). The V gene lost 0 bases and the J gene lost 3 bases, with 9 bases spanning the gap. Germline CDR1 DFQATT, CDR2 SNEGSKA (reference sequence). CDR3 length: 13 amino acids.

The chain carries TRBV2 and TRBJ1-1; 8 bases fit TRBD1. CDR3 size: 18 residues. Germline values: CDR1 SNHLY, CDR2 FYNNEI. The J segment lost 0 bases and the V segment lost 6 bases, leaving 15 bases of the junction unmatched. The CDR3 DNA sequence: TGTGCCAGCAGAGATACAGGGGGAGTTTATGGAATGAACACTGAAGCTTTCTTT. This translates into CASRDTGGVYGMNTEAFF.

This clonotype showed up just a few times. The V call is TRBV19, the J call TRBJ1-5; D gene unclear. Trimming removed 7 bases from V and 1 base from J, with 17 bases in between. There are 16 residues in the CDR3. Germline V gene sequence: CDR1 LNHDA, CDR2 SQIVND (reference sequence). The CDR3 sequence is CASISVGGRSNQPQHF. CDR3 DNA: TGTGCCAGTATCAGCGTGGGAGGTAGGAGCAATCAGCCCCAGCATTTT.

In its sample, this clonotype was seen a few times. The chain recombines TRBV7-9 with TRBJ1-1; a weak D match, TRBD1 (5 bases). Germline CDR1 reads SEHNR; CDR2 reads FQNEAQ (reference sequence). The ends were cut back, 5 bases at V and 5 bases at J, with 15 bases in the middle. The CDR3 is made up of 14 amino acids. CDR3 DNA: TGTGCCAGCAGCCGGGGGGGGGATCTGACTGAAGCTTTCTTT. This encodes CASSRGGDLTEAFF.

The rearrangement joins TRBV20-1 to TRBJ1-1; possibly TRBD1 for D (5 bases). The V end lost 5 bases, the J end lost 8 bases, and 12 bases lay between the germline ends. Germline CDR1 is DFQATT and CDR2 is SNEGSKA (reference sequence). This CDR3 has 11 residues. CDR3 coding DNA: TGCAGTGCTCCAGGGTATAACGAAGCTTTCTTT. Its translation: CSAPGYNEAFF.

In this sample, this clonotype turned up a few times. The V gene is TRBV29-1, the J gene TRBJ2-5; D unresolved. This CDR3 is built from 11 residues. Trimming removed 1 base from V and 4 bases from J, with 4 bases in between. Germline V gives CDR1 SQVTM, CDR2 ANQGSEA. This chain's CDR3 is CSVEVGETQYF. Written as DNA, the CDR3 is TGCAGCGTTGAAGTAGGAGAGACCCAGTACTTC.

CDR3 amino acids: CASRSIGTHYTDTQYF. CDR3 nucleotides: TGTGCCAGCAGATCGATAGGGACACATTACACAGATACGCAGTATTTT. The V call is TRBV12-3 or TRBV12-4, the J call TRBJ2-3; D might be TRBD1 (6 bases). With 6 bases removed from V and 2 bases from J, the gap between germline ends came to 18 bases. The CDR3 runs 16 residues.

This clonotype was counted a single time. V and J are TRBV6-1 and TRBJ2-4, with TRBD2 identical over 12 bases. Losses at the gene ends were 7 bases for V and 2 bases for J; bases not matched to a gene: 6. The CDR3 runs to 16 residues. Germline V gene data show CDR1 as MNHNS and CDR2 as SASEGT. The CDR3 reads CASTKTSGGSKNIQYF. As DNA, the CDR3 is TGTGCCAGCACCAAGACTAGCGGGGGTTCCAAAAACATTCAGTACTTC.

This clonotype came up a few times. The chain has TRBV24-1 and TRBJ2-1; 16 nucleotides align to TRBD2. The CDR3 is 19 amino acids. V shed 2 bases, J shed 0 bases, and the junction held 3 bases outside the gene matches. The germline gives CDR1 KGHDR, CDR2 SFDVKD. CDR3 amino acids: CATSDSGLAGGSSYNEQFF. DNA for the CDR3: TGTGCCACCAGTGATTCGGGACTAGCGGGAGGGAGCTCCTACAATGAGCAGTTCTTC.

This clonotype was seen once. V gene TRBV20-1 combines with J gene TRBJ1-1; 7 bases match TRBD1. This CDR3 contains 15 residues. V was clipped by 5 bases and J by 4 bases; unmatched bases: 13. Germline V CDR1 and CDR2: DFQATT, SNEGSKA (reference sequence). The CDR3 loop reads CSAAYRGSEITEAFF. CDR3 bases: TGCAGTGCTGCGTACAGGGGAAGTGAGATCACTGAAGCTTTCTTT.

The chain recombines TRBV7-9 with TRBJ1-5, with D perhaps TRBD1 (5 bases). The V gene's germline CDR1 is SEHNR and CDR2 FQNEAQ (reference sequence). This CDR3 has 14 residues. The germline V and J ends were trimmed by 5 bases and 11 bases, with 19 bases remaining between them. The CDR3 here is CASSSDRSAGAQHF. CDR3 DNA: TGTGCCAGCAGCAGTGACAGATCCGCTGGGGCCCAGCATTTT.

This sequence joins TRBV19 and TRBJ2-5; 9 nucleotides match TRBD2. Germline V CDR1 and CDR2: LNHDA, SQIVND (reference sequence). J was trimmed by 3 bases and V by 4 bases; bases with no gene match: 0. The CDR3 totals 13 residues. The CDR3 region is CASSRLAEETQYF. The CDR3 DNA follows: TGTGCCAGTAGTAGACTAGCGGAAGAGACCCAGTACTTC. The full variable domain, with the rest looked up from reference TRBV19 and TRBJ2-5, is DGGITQSPKYLFRKEGQNVTLSCEQNLNHDAMYWYRQDPGQGLRLIYYSQIVNDFQKGDIAEGYSVSREKKESFPLTVTSAQKNPTAFYLCASSRLAEETQYFGPGTRLLVL.

This rearrangement joins TRBV27 to TRBJ2-1; 11 bases match TRBD2. Germline loops: CDR1 MNHEY, CDR2 SMNVEV (reference sequence). Unmatched junction bases numbered 5, after V lost 6 bases and J lost 1 base. The length of the CDR3 is 16 residues. The CDR3 loop is CASRITSGGSYNEQFF. DNA of the CDR3: TGTGCCAGCAGGATTACTAGCGGGGGTTCCTACAATGAGCAGTTCTTC.

The CDR3 loop reads CASSEGMGELYTEAFF. The CDR3 DNA reads TGTGCCAGCAGTGAAGGGATGGGGGAGCTGTACACTGAAGCTTTCTTT. The V gene is TRBV2, the J gene TRBJ1-1; perhaps TRBD1 as D (5 bases). Germline CDR1 is SNHLY and CDR2 is FYNNEI. With 1 base removed from V and 3 bases from J, the gap between germline ends came to 15 bases. The CDR3 sequence is 16 residues long.